Given below is one TCR beta chain in context. Its target is not known. J was trimmed by 8 bases and V by 0 bases; bases with no gene match: 4. CDR1 and CDR2 from the germline V gene are SGDLS and YYNGEE. This CDR3 has 13 amino acids. The record originates from a study of cytomegalovirus exposure and HLA in healthy donors. Whole-study results and caveats: Per a later analysis, HLA-associated TCR beta chains showed more clonal expansion than other, equally common TCR beta chains. When analyzed later, the rates of TCR association showed variation by HLA locus, with DRB1 the most and HLA-C the fewest. According to the study, 150 to 200 TCR beta chains were cytomegalovirus-associated. It has been reported that TCR beta sequences accurately predicted the HLA-A and HLA-B alleles of most subjects.

Use of 60 Vbeta and 13 Jbeta primers characterized the PCR. Sequencing was performed with immunoSEQ multiplex PCR; in TCRdb, only in-frame clones are kept and a portion is missing. The sample has about 180,000 clones; around 72% are singletons. This TCR was sampled from a female donor in good health and CMV-seronegative. Sequenced input: PBMCs. The gene calls are TRBV9 and TRBJ1-1, with TRBD1 matching over 7 bases. The CDR3 sequence is CASSVGGTEEAFF. The CDR3 DNA follows: TGTGCCAGCAGCGTAGGGGGGACAGAGGAAGCTTTCTTT.